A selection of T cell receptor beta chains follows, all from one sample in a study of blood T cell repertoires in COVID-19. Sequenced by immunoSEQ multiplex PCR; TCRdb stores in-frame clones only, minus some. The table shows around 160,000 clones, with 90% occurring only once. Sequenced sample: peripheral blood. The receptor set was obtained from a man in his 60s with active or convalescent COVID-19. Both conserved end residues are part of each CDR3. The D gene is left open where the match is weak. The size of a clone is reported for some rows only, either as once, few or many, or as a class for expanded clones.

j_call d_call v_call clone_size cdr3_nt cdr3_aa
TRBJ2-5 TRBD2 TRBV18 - TGTGCCAGCTCACCACTACCAGGCGGGGGGACCCAGTACTTC CASSPLPGGGTQYF
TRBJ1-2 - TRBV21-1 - TGTGCCAGCAGCAGTAAGGGACAGGGGTCTGGCTACACCTTC CASSSKGQGSGYTF
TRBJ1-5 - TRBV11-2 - TGTGCCAGCAGCTCCACTGATCAGCCCCAGCATTTT CASSSTDQPQHF
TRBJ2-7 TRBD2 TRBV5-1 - TGCGCCAGCAGCTTGGACCTAGCGGGGGGTACCTACGAGCAGTACTTC CASSLDLAGGTYEQYF
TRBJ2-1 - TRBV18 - TGTGCCAGCTCACCGAGGGGGAGTAATGAGCAGTTCTTC CASSPRGSNEQFF
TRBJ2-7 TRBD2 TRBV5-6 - TGTGCCAGCAGCTTACTAGCGGGAGACACCTACGAGCAGTACTTC CASSLLAGDTYEQYF
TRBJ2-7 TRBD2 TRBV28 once TGTGCCACTAAAGAGGGGACTAGCGGCACCTACGAGCAGTACTTC CATKEGTSGTYEQYF
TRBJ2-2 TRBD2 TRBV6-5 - TGTGCCAGCAGGTACACTAGCGGGAGAGGGACCGGGGAGCTGTTTTTT CASRYTSGRGTGELFF
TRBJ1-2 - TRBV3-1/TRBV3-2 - TGTGCCAGCAGCCAACCGAGCAGGGGTTCCTATGGCTACACCTTC CASSQPSRGSYGYTF
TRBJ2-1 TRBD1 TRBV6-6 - TGTGCCAGCAGACCGAGGGGACAGGGCATGGGTGAGCAGTTCTTC CASRPRGQGMGEQFF
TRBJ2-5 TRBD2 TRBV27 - TGTGCCAGCAGTCCCTTCTCCCAGCTAGCGGGGGGGCTTGGGACCCAGTACTTC CASSPFSQLAGGLGTQYF
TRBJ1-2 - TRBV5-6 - TGTGCCAGCAGGTGGGTGGATCGGGACTATGGCTACACCTTC CASRWVDRDYGYTF
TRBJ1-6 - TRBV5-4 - TGTGCCAGCAGCCAGGAGGAGGGCTTTTTTGATTCACCCCTCCACTTT CASSQEEGFFDSPLHF
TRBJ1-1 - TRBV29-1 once TGCAGCGTTTTTACTTCAGGGTACACTGAAGCTTTCTTT CSVFTSGYTEAFF
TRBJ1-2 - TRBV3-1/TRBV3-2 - TGTGCCAGCAGCCGGGGGGGTGGCTACACCTTC CASSRGGGYTF
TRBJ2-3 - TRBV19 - TGTGCCAGTAGTATTCAGAAGGGGACAGATACGCAGTATTTT CASSIQKGTDTQYF
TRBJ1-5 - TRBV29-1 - TGCAGCGTTGAGGAGGGTGGTCAGCCCCAGCATTTT CSVEEGGQPQHF
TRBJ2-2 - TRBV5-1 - TGCGCCAGCAGCCTCAGGAACTCCGGGGAGCTGTTTTTT CASSLRNSGELFF
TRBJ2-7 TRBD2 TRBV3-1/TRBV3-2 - TGTGCCAGCAGCCCCCCGGGACTAGCGGATAAATACGAGCAGTACTTC CASSPPGLADKYEQYF
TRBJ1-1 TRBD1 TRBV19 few TGTGCCAGTAGTCCGGGACAGCGGAACACTGAAGCTTTCTTT CASSPGQRNTEAFF
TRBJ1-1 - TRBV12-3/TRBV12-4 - TGTGCCAGCAGTTCAACAGAGAACACTGAAGCTTTCTTT CASSSTENTEAFF
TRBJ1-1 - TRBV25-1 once TGTGCCAGCAGTCCCGGGGTCGGAGCTTTCTTT CASSPGVGAFF
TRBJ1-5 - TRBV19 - TGTGCCAGTAGTATAGGGACAATTAGCAATCAGCCCCAGCATTTT CASSIGTISNQPQHF
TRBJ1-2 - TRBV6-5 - TGTGCCAGCAGTTACCCCCTCGAAACTTATGGCTACACCTTC CASSYPLETYGYTF
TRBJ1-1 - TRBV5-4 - TGTGCCAGCAGCTTAGATCTCCAACCCGGCGGGATGGTCTTT CASSLDLQPGGMVF
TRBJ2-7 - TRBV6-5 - TGTGCCAGCAGCTTCGATTTGGCGGCCTACGAGCAGTACTTC CASSFDLAAYEQYF